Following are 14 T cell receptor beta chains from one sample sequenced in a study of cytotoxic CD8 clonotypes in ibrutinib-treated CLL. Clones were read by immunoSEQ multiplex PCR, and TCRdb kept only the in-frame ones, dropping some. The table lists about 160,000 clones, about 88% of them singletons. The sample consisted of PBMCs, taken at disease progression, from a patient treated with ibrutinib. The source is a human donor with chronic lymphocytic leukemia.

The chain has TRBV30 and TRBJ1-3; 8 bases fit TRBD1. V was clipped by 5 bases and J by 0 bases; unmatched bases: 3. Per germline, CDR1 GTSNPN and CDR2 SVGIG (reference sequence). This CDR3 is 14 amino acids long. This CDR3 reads CAWGQGLSGNTIYF. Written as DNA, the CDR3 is TGTGCCTGGGGACAGGGCCTCTCTGGAAACACCATATATTTT.

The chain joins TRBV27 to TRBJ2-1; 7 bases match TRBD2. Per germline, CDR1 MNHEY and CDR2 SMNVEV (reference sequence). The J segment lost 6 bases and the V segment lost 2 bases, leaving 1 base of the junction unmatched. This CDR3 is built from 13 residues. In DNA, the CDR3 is TGTGCCAGCAGTTTAGGACTAGTCAATGAGCAGTTCTTC. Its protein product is CASSLGLVNEQFF.

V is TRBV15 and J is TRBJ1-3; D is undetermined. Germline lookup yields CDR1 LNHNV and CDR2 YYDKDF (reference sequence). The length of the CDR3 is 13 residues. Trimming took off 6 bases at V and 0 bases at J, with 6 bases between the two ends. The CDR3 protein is CATRTSSGNTIYF. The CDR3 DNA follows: TGTGCCACCAGAACGAGCTCTGGAAACACCATATATTTT.

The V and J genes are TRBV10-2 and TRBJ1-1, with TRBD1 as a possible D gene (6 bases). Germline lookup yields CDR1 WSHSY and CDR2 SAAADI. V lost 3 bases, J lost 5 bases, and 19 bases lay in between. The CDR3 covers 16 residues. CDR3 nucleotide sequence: TGCGCCAGCAGTGACTACCGTGAAGGGGGTAGGACTGAAGCTTTCTTT. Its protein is CASSDYREGGRTEAFF.

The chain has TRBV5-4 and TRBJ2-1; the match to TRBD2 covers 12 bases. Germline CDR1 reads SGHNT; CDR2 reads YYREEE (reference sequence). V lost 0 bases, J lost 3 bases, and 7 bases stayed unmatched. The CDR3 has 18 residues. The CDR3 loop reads CASSLGLAGVGVYNEQFF. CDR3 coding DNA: TGTGCCAGCAGCTTGGGACTAGCGGGAGTGGGGGTCTACAATGAGCAGTTCTTC.

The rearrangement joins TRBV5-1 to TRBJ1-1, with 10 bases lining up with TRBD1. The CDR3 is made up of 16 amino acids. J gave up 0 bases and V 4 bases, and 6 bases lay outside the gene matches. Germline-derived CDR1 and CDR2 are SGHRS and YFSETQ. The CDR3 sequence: CASSNRDRGVNTEAFF. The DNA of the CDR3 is TGCGCCAGCAGCAACCGGGACAGGGGAGTGAACACTGAAGCTTTCTTT.

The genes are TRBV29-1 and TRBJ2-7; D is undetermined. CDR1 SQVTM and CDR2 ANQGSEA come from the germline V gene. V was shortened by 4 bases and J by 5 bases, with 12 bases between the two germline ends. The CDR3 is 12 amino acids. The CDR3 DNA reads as TGCAGCGTTGTCGGTGTTTCGAACGAGCAGTACTTC. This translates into CSVVGVSNEQYF.

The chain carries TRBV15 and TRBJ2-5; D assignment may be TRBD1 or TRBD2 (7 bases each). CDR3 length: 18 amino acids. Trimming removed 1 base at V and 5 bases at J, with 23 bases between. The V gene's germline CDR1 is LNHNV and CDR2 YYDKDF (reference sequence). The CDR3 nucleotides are TGTGCCACCAGCAGAGTGAGAGTCAGGGGGGGATTGCGCGAGACCCAGTACTTC. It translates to CATSRVRVRGGLRETQYF. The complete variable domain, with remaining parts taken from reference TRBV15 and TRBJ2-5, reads DAMVIQNPRYQVTQFGKPVTLSCSQTLNHNVMYWYQQKSSQAPKLLFHYYDKDFNNEADTPDNFQSRRPNTSFCFLDIRSPGLGDTAMYLCATSRVRVRGGLRETQYFGPGTRLLVL.

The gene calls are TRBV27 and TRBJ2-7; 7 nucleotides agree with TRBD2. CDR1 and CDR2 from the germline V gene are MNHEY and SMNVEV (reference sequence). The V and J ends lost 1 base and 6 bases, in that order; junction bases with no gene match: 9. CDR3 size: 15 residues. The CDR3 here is CASSLFRGGGLEQYF. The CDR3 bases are TGTGCCAGCAGTTTATTCCGCGGGGGAGGTCTCGAGCAGTACTTC.

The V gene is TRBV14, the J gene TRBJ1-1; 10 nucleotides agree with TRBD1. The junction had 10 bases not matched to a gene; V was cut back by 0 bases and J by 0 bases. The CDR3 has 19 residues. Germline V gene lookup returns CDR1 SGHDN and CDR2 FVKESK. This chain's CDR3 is CASSQDVPGQGTMNTEAFF. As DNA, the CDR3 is TGTGCCAGCAGCCAAGACGTCCCGGGACAGGGGACCATGAACACTGAAGCTTTCTTT.

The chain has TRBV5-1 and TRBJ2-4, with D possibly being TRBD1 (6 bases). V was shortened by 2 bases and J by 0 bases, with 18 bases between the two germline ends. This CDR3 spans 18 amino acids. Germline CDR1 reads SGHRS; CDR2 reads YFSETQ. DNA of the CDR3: TGCGCCAGCAGCTTTAGTCGGGCCAGGGGTATAGCCAAAAACATTCAGTACTTC. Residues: CASSFSRARGIAKNIQYF.

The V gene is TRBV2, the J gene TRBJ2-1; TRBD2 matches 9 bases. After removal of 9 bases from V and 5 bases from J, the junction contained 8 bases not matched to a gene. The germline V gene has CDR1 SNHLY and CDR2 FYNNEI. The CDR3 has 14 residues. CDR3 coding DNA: TGTGCCAGTAACGATCTAGCGGGACACAATGAGCAGTTCTTC. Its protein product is CASNDLAGHNEQFF. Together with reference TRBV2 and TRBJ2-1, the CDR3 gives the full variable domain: EPEVTQTPSHQVTQMGQEVILRCVPISNHLYFYWYRQILGQKVEFLVSFYNNEISEKSEIFDDQFSVERPDGSNFTLKIRSTKLEDSAMYFCASNDLAGHNEQFFGPGTRLTVL.

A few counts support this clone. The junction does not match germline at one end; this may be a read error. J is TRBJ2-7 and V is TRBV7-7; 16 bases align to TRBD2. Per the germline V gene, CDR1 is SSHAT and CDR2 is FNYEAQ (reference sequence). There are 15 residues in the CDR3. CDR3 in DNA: TGTGCTAGCAGCGCGGGGACTAGCGGGAGGGGCGAGCAGTACTTC. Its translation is CASSAGTSGRGEQYF.

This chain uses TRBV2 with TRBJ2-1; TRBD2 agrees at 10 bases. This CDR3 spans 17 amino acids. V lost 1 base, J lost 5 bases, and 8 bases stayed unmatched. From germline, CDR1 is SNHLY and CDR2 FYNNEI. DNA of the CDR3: TGTGCCAGCAGTGAAGTTAGCGGGAGGCCAACTGACAATGAGCAGTTCTTC. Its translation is CASSEVSGRPTDNEQFF. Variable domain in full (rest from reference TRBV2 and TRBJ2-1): EPEVTQTPSHQVTQMGQEVILRCVPISNHLYFYWYRQILGQKVEFLVSFYNNEISEKSEIFDDQFSVERPDGSNFTLKIRSTKLEDSAMYFCASSEVSGRPTDNEQFFGPGTRLTVL.